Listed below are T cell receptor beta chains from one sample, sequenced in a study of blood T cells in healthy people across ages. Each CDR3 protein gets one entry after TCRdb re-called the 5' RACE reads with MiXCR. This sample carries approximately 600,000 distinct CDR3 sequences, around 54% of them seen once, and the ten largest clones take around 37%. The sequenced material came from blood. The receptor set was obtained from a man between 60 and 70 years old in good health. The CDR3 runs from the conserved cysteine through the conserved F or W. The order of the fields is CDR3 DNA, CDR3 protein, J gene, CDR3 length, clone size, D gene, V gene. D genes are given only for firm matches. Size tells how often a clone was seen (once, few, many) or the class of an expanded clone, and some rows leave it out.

cdr3_nt: TGCGCCAGCAGCTTAGGATTGGCGCCAGCAACTAATGAAAAACTGTTTTTT
cdr3_aa: CASSLGLAPATNEKLFF
j_call: TRBJ1-4
cdr3_length: 17
clone_size: -
d_call: -
v_call: TRBV5-1

cdr3_nt: TGTGCCAGCAGCCAATCAGGGGGGGGTACTTACAATGAGCAGTTCTTC
cdr3_aa: CASSQSGGGTYNEQFF
j_call: TRBJ2-1
cdr3_length: 16
clone_size: -
d_call: -
v_call: TRBV4-2

cdr3_nt: TGCAGTGCTAGAGCAGGGGGATCGGATGAGCAGTTCTTC
cdr3_aa: CSARAGGSDEQFF
j_call: TRBJ2-1
cdr3_length: 13
clone_size: -
d_call: TRBD1
v_call: TRBV20-1

cdr3_nt: TGTGCCAGTAGTCCCGGAGGTTGGGCCGGCAATCAGCCCCAGCATTTT
cdr3_aa: CASSPGGWAGNQPQHF
j_call: TRBJ1-5
cdr3_length: 16
clone_size: -
d_call: -
v_call: TRBV19

cdr3_nt: TGTGCCAGCTCACCACGGGAGACTAGCTCCTACAATGAGCAGTTCTTC
cdr3_aa: CASSPRETSSYNEQFF
j_call: TRBJ2-1
cdr3_length: 16
clone_size: -
d_call: -
v_call: TRBV18

cdr3_nt: TGTGCCAGTAAGGAAGGGATTTACACAGATACGCAGTATTTT
cdr3_aa: CASKEGIYTDTQYF
j_call: TRBJ2-3
cdr3_length: 14
clone_size: -
d_call: -
v_call: TRBV28

cdr3_nt: TGTGCCAGCAGCTTAGAATTGAATTCACCCCTCCACTTT
cdr3_aa: CASSLELNSPLHF
j_call: TRBJ1-6
cdr3_length: 13
clone_size: -
d_call: -
v_call: TRBV7-2

cdr3_nt: TGTGCCAGCAGCACCCGGGACAGAAACACTGAGGCTTTCTTT
cdr3_aa: CASSTRDRNTEAFF
j_call: TRBJ1-1
cdr3_length: 14
clone_size: -
d_call: TRBD1
v_call: TRBV9

cdr3_nt: TGTGCCAGCAGTGTCGGAGAGAGCACAGATACGCAGTATTTT
cdr3_aa: CASSVGESTDTQYF
j_call: TRBJ2-3
cdr3_length: 14
clone_size: -
d_call: -
v_call: TRBV12-3/TRBV12-4

cdr3_nt: TGCGCCAGCAGCTTGGTGGGACGAGCGGGCGGCCGCACAGATACGCAGTATTTT
cdr3_aa: CASSLVGRAGGRTDTQYF
j_call: TRBJ2-3
cdr3_length: 18
clone_size: -
d_call: -
v_call: TRBV5-1

cdr3_nt: TGTGCCAGCAGACACAGGGGCACAGATACGCAGTATTTT
cdr3_aa: CASRHRGTDTQYF
j_call: TRBJ2-3
cdr3_length: 13
clone_size: -
d_call: -
v_call: TRBV3-1

cdr3_nt: TGCGCCAGCAGCCAAGCGGGGGGGCCCTACAATGAGCAGTTCTTC
cdr3_aa: CASSQAGGPYNEQFF
j_call: TRBJ2-1
cdr3_length: 15
clone_size: -
d_call: TRBD2
v_call: TRBV3-1

cdr3_nt: TGTGCCAGCAGCTTAACCAGGGGCCCCCAAGAGACCCAGTACTTC
cdr3_aa: CASSLTRGPQETQYF
j_call: TRBJ2-5
cdr3_length: 15
clone_size: -
d_call: -
v_call: TRBV7-2

cdr3_nt: TGTGCCACCTCCACCGGGACTTTCGGGGACCAAGAGACCCAGTACTTC
cdr3_aa: CATSTGTFGDQETQYF
j_call: TRBJ2-5
cdr3_length: 16
clone_size: -
d_call: -
v_call: TRBV24-1

cdr3_nt: TGTGCCAGCAGCAAACAGGGTTTAGGGGACGACGAGCAGTACTTC
cdr3_aa: CASSKQGLGDDEQYF
j_call: TRBJ2-7
cdr3_length: 15
clone_size: -
d_call: -
v_call: TRBV7-6

cdr3_nt: TGTGCCAGCAAAATTCCCGGGACAGGGTTCGGGGGCTACACCTTC
cdr3_aa: CASKIPGTGFGGYTF
j_call: TRBJ1-2
cdr3_length: 15
clone_size: -
d_call: TRBD1
v_call: TRBV12-3/TRBV12-4

cdr3_nt: TGTGCCAGCAGCCCCGCGGGATCCGCCTACGAGCAGTACTTC
cdr3_aa: CASSPAGSAYEQYF
j_call: TRBJ2-7
cdr3_length: 14
clone_size: few
d_call: -
v_call: TRBV3-1

cdr3_nt: TGCGCCAGCAGCCAAGACGCAGACCCGAACACTGAAGCTTTCTTT
cdr3_aa: CASSQDADPNTEAFF
j_call: TRBJ1-1
cdr3_length: 15
clone_size: -
d_call: -
v_call: TRBV4-1

cdr3_nt: TGCAGCGCCCTCCTAATCTACGAGCAGTACTTC
cdr3_aa: CSALLIYEQYF
j_call: TRBJ2-7
cdr3_length: 11
clone_size: -
d_call: -
v_call: TRBV29-1

cdr3_nt: TGCGCCAGCAGCTTCGGGGGTCGTACAGATACGCAGTATTTT
cdr3_aa: CASSFGGRTDTQYF
j_call: TRBJ2-3
cdr3_length: 14
clone_size: -
d_call: -
v_call: TRBV5-1

cdr3_nt: TGCGCCAGCAGTGACAGGCTCACCTTCAATGAGCAGTTCTTC
cdr3_aa: CASSDRLTFNEQFF
j_call: TRBJ2-1
cdr3_length: 14
clone_size: -
d_call: -
v_call: TRBV10-2

cdr3_nt: TGTGCCAGCAGCTCCACGAGGGCCACTGAAGCTTTCTTT
cdr3_aa: CASSSTRATEAFF
j_call: TRBJ1-1
cdr3_length: 13
clone_size: few
d_call: -
v_call: TRBV11-3

cdr3_nt: TGTGCCAGCAGTTTGTTGGAGGACAGAACCTATGGCTACACCTTC
cdr3_aa: CASSLLEDRTYGYTF
j_call: TRBJ1-2
cdr3_length: 15
clone_size: few
d_call: -
v_call: TRBV12-3/TRBV12-4

cdr3_nt: TGTGCCAGCAGCCTGACAGGGGGCGATTTCCCCCTGGACATTCAGTACTTC
cdr3_aa: CASSLTGGDFPLDIQYF
j_call: TRBJ2-4
cdr3_length: 17
clone_size: -
d_call: TRBD1
v_call: TRBV11-2

cdr3_nt: TGCAGTGCGCATCTAGTCTACAATGAGCAGTTCTTC
cdr3_aa: CSAHLVYNEQFF
j_call: TRBJ2-1
cdr3_length: 12
clone_size: few
d_call: -
v_call: TRBV20-1

cdr3_nt: TGCAGTGCTAGGGGGACTAGCGGGGGGGTTAGGTACGAGCAGTACTTC
cdr3_aa: CSARGTSGGVRYEQYF
j_call: TRBJ2-7
cdr3_length: 16
clone_size: -
d_call: TRBD2
v_call: TRBV20-1

cdr3_nt: TGTGCCAGCAGTCTAGACACTTACTATGGCTACACCTTC
cdr3_aa: CASSLDTYYGYTF
j_call: TRBJ1-2
cdr3_length: 13
clone_size: -
d_call: -
v_call: TRBV12-3/TRBV12-4

cdr3_nt: TGTGCCAGCAGCTTCGGGATCCAAATCTCTGGGGCCAACGTCCTGACTTTC
cdr3_aa: CASSFGIQISGANVLTF
j_call: TRBJ2-6
cdr3_length: 17
clone_size: -
d_call: -
v_call: TRBV7-9

cdr3_nt: TGCAGTGCTAGTCCCAGGAACAAAAACATTCAGTACTTC
cdr3_aa: CSASPRNKNIQYF
j_call: TRBJ2-4
cdr3_length: 13
clone_size: few
d_call: -
v_call: TRBV20-1

cdr3_nt: TGTGCCAGCAGTTGGAGGACTGGAAGTTCACCCCTCCACTTT
cdr3_aa: CASSWRTGSSPLHF
j_call: TRBJ1-6
cdr3_length: 14
clone_size: -
d_call: -
v_call: TRBV6-2/TRBV6-3

cdr3_nt: TGCAGTGCTAGAGCCCCCGGGACACGCACGCAGACCCAGTACTTC
cdr3_aa: CSARAPGTRTQTQYF
j_call: TRBJ2-5
cdr3_length: 15
clone_size: -
d_call: -
v_call: TRBV20-1

cdr3_nt: TGCGCCAGCAGCTTGATGGACGGAGTGAACACTGAAGCTTTCTTT
cdr3_aa: CASSLMDGVNTEAFF
j_call: TRBJ1-1
cdr3_length: 15
clone_size: -
d_call: -
v_call: TRBV5-1

cdr3_nt: TGTGCCAGCAGCCAAGGGGTCCGGGAGACGCAAGAGACCCAGTACTTC
cdr3_aa: CASSQGVRETQETQYF
j_call: TRBJ2-5
cdr3_length: 16
clone_size: few
d_call: -
v_call: TRBV4-2

cdr3_nt: TGTGCCAGCAGCGAGCCCCGGGCCAACGTCCTGACTTTC
cdr3_aa: CASSEPRANVLTF
j_call: TRBJ2-6
cdr3_length: 13
clone_size: -
d_call: -
v_call: TRBV3-1

cdr3_nt: TGTGCCAGCAGCCCCGGACTAGCGGGGCTCGTTGTCAAGCAGTACTTC
cdr3_aa: CASSPGLAGLVVKQYF
j_call: TRBJ2-5
cdr3_length: 16
clone_size: -
d_call: TRBD2
v_call: TRBV6-5

cdr3_nt: TGCAGCGTTCTGGACCTGTACCAAGAGACCCAGTACTTC
cdr3_aa: CSVLDLYQETQYF
j_call: TRBJ2-5
cdr3_length: 13
clone_size: few
d_call: -
v_call: TRBV29-1

cdr3_nt: TGTGCCAGCACCATAGGGACAGGCCCTTACAATGAGCAGTTCTTC
cdr3_aa: CASTIGTGPYNEQFF
j_call: TRBJ2-1
cdr3_length: 15
clone_size: -
d_call: TRBD1
v_call: TRBV6-1

cdr3_nt: TGTGCCAGCAACTGGGAGGGGACAACTAATGAAAAACTGTTTTTT
cdr3_aa: CASNWEGTTNEKLFF
j_call: TRBJ1-4
cdr3_length: 15
clone_size: -
d_call: -
v_call: TRBV7-9

cdr3_nt: TGCGCCAGCAGCCAAGGCCGAATGGGGACAGTTCCTACGGGGCAGTTCTTC
cdr3_aa: CASSQGRMGTVPTGQFF
j_call: TRBJ2-1
cdr3_length: 17
clone_size: -
d_call: TRBD1
v_call: TRBV4-1

cdr3_nt: TGTGCCAGCAGGATGACAGGGAAGAATGAGCAGTTCTTC
cdr3_aa: CASRMTGKNEQFF
j_call: TRBJ2-1
cdr3_length: 13
clone_size: -
d_call: TRBD1
v_call: TRBV12-3/TRBV12-4

cdr3_nt: TGTGCCAGCAGACGCCTACCCTACAATGAGCAGTTCTTC
cdr3_aa: CASRRLPYNEQFF
j_call: TRBJ2-1
cdr3_length: 13
clone_size: -
d_call: -
v_call: TRBV12-3/TRBV12-4

cdr3_nt: TGTGCCAGCAGCCGCCGAGGGACTAGCGGTATTAACTCCTACAATGAGCAGTTCTTC
cdr3_aa: CASSRRGTSGINSYNEQFF
j_call: TRBJ2-1
cdr3_length: 19
clone_size: -
d_call: TRBD2
v_call: TRBV7-2